This T cell receptor (beta chain) is drawn from a study of Ad26.COV2.S vaccination and SARS-CoV-2 variants (dated by TCRdb to the early 2020s). With regard to the full study: Vaccine-arm donors came from COV1001, a multicentre, randomized, double-blind, placebo-controlled phase I-IIa trial of Ad26.COV2.S in healthy adults. Trial participants were randomized into five groups of five: low-dose or high-dose Ad26.COV2.S given once or twice, or placebo on both occasions. Blinding of investigators to trial group allocation was maintained during experiments and outcome assessment. Ad26.COV2.S was administered intramuscularly at a dose of 5x10^10 or 1x10^11 viral particles, either as one shot or as two shots given 56 days apart. The TCR-sequenced set comprised approximately 32 samples: some 19 Ad26.COV2.S vaccine recipients, 5 placebo recipients and 8 SARS-CoV-2 convalescent individuals. Sequencing of the TCRbeta repertoire served to evaluate the specificity and breadth of SARS-CoV-2-reactive T cell receptors following Ad26.COV2.S vaccination. Findings and caveats that apply to the study as a whole: Comparing responses between vaccine doses or regimens was not something the study was powered to do. Spike-specific TCR breadth was higher in Ad26.COV2.S recipients than in placebo recipients (P = 0.0014). After vaccination, spike-specific CD8+ and CD4+ T cell responses were reported to show substantial breadth. The authors noted that total T cell responses may have been underestimated by the TCR breadth and depth analyses. Non-spike TCR breadth was comparable between vaccine and placebo recipients, consistent with the vaccine containing only spike.

Regarding this clone: Which antigen it targets is not known. Base-call qualities are not available, and no considerably larger clone is one nucleotide away.

The CDR3 holds 16 amino acids from the cysteine to the phenylalanine. Only CDR3 DNA remains: 48 bases, in frame from the first base. Based on the germline V gene, the CDR1 and CDR2 sequences are MRHNA and SNTAGT. V and J are truncated by 6 bases and 2 bases respectively, leaving an intervening sequence of 17 bases. What the treatment or condition label conveys for this sample: roughly 18 received Ad26.COV2.S at low or high dose, single or two shots; 5 received placebo; per-sample allocation not given. For vaccine and placebo recipients, repertoires were sequenced using samples collected on day 63 after the first injection. In Cohort 1b, around 25 adults aged 18-55 years were enrolled at a single site in Boston, USA, between 29 July and 7 August 2020. Ad26.COV2.S was a replication-incompetent adenovirus type 26 vector expressing a prefusion-stabilized SARS-CoV-2 spike protein from the original Wuhan strain.

TCRbeta CDR3 regions were sequenced with the immunoSEQ Assay. After extraction, genomic DNA underwent amplification by bias-controlled multiplex PCR, followed by high-throughput sequencing. In the original analysis: Collapsing and filtering of sequences were performed to quantify the absolute abundance of each unique TCRbeta CDR3 region. T cell fraction was estimated by normalizing TCRbeta template counts to usable DNA, which was measured by amplifying reference genes present in all nucleated cells. Repertoire TCRs were annotated as SARS-CoV-2-specific when V gene, CDR3 amino acid sequence and J gene were exactly matched to a known reactive TCR set. MIRA supplied the reference SARS-CoV-2 TCR set, which was filtered for enrichment in COVID-19-positive ImmuneCODE repertoires so that public or cross-reactive TCRs were removed. Drawing on the MIRA antigens, annotated TCRs were analysed further at the level of specific ORF or position within ORF. Breadth was defined as the number of annotated unique rearrangements divided by the total number of unique productive rearrangements, and depth was defined as the summed frequency of the annotated unique rearrangements. Two-sided Wilcoxon rank-sum tests were used to compare TCR breadth between groups. TCRdb holds this immuneACCESS table with in-frame rearrangements only. Some clones are missing; in checked studies, unresolved V genes explain under half, and the rest has no known cause. Clone size and the V and J calls come from that table; the DNA yielded D and trimming. The sample contains some 320,000 clones, around four fifths of them found a single time. 2% to 2.5% of the sample comes from the top ten.

The chain links TRBV6-4 with TRBJ2-1; TRBD2 is possibly the D segment (5 matching bases). The receptor's source is a person between 18 and 60 years old who received the Ad26.COV2.S COVID-19 vaccine or a placebo. The sample consisted of peripheral blood, taken in a trial of Ad26.COV2.S vaccine versus placebo. The DNA sequence follows: TGTGCCAGCAGAGAAAGAGCGGACTCACCCTACAATGAGCAGTTCTTC. The translation is CASRERADSPYNEQFF.